This is a list of T cell receptor beta chains from one sample in a study of identifying expanded T cells in peripheral blood. Sequenced by immunoSEQ multiplex PCR; TCRdb stores in-frame clones only, minus some. Altogether 50,000 to 75,000 clones are present, around 81% being singletons, with the ten largest covering roughly a sixth. The source material was blood. Every receptor here comes from a person aged 18 to 70 in good health. The CDR3 runs from the conserved cysteine through the conserved F or W. The D gene is left open where the match is weak. Size is stated for part of the rows, as once, few or many counts, or as a class when the clone is expanded.

clone_size: .
j_call: TRBJ2-2
v_call: TRBV6-6
d_call: TRBD2
cdr3_nt: TGTGCCAGCAGTGCGGAGCGGGGGGCCAACACCGGGGAGCTGTTTTTT
cdr3_aa: CASSAERGANTGELFF

clone_size: .
j_call: TRBJ2-1
v_call: TRBV7-3
d_call: TRBD2
cdr3_nt: TGTGCCAGCAGCCTCCTTGGGGGACTAGAGTATGAGCAGTTCTTC
cdr3_aa: CASSLLGGLEYEQFF

clone_size: .
j_call: TRBJ1-3
v_call: TRBV29-1
d_call: TRBD1
cdr3_nt: TGCAGCGTCGCGGACAGGGGAAGAAACACCATATATTTT
cdr3_aa: CSVADRGRNTIYF

clone_size: .
j_call: TRBJ2-1
v_call: TRBV2
d_call: .
cdr3_nt: TGTGCCAGCAGTCAAGGGGGAGATTACAATGAGCAGTTCTTC
cdr3_aa: CASSQGGDYNEQFF

clone_size: .
j_call: TRBJ2-2
v_call: TRBV10-3
d_call: .
cdr3_nt: TGTGCCATCAGTGGGGAGACGGACTACACAGGGACAGGGGAGCTGTTTTTT
cdr3_aa: CAISGETDYTGTGELFF

clone_size: .
j_call: TRBJ2-7
v_call: TRBV14
d_call: .
cdr3_nt: TGTGCCAGCAGCCAAGTGGTGGGGAGTTACGAGCAGTACTTC
cdr3_aa: CASSQVVGSYEQYF

clone_size: few
j_call: TRBJ1-5
v_call: TRBV5-5
d_call: .
cdr3_nt: TGTGCCAGCAGCTCGACGGGGGCGCAGCCCCAGCATTTT
cdr3_aa: CASSSTGAQPQHF

clone_size: .
j_call: TRBJ1-1
v_call: TRBV29-1
d_call: .
cdr3_nt: TGCAGCGTTGCAGAGAACACTGAAGCTTTCTTT
cdr3_aa: CSVAENTEAFF

clone_size: .
j_call: TRBJ1-1
v_call: TRBV7-3
d_call: .
cdr3_nt: TGTGCCAGCAGCTTAAATGGGGACACTGAAGCTTTCTTT
cdr3_aa: CASSLNGDTEAFF

clone_size: .
j_call: TRBJ1-5
v_call: TRBV6-1
d_call: .
cdr3_nt: TGTGCCAGCAGTGAAGCTGCGGGGGGGGTTCAGCCCCAGCATTTT
cdr3_aa: CASSEAAGGVQPQHF

clone_size: once
j_call: TRBJ1-1
v_call: TRBV14
d_call: .
cdr3_nt: TGTGCCAGCAGCAGCAGGGGAGTCGCTGAAGCTTTCTTT
cdr3_aa: CASSSRGVAEAFF

clone_size: .
j_call: TRBJ1-2
v_call: TRBV11-2
d_call: .
cdr3_nt: TGTGCCAGCAGCTTAGACGGGTACGGCTACACCTTC
cdr3_aa: CASSLDGYGYTF

clone_size: .
j_call: TRBJ1-6
v_call: TRBV6-4
d_call: .
cdr3_nt: TGTGCCAGCAGTCCCTACGGGAATTCACCCCTCCACTTT
cdr3_aa: CASSPYGNSPLHF

clone_size: .
j_call: TRBJ1-1
v_call: TRBV5-4
d_call: .
cdr3_nt: TGTGCCAGCACCCTTGCAGGGAAGACGAACACTGAAGCTTTCTTT
cdr3_aa: CASTLAGKTNTEAFF

clone_size: few
j_call: TRBJ1-5
v_call: TRBV30
d_call: TRBD1
cdr3_nt: TGTGCCTGGAGTGCACCAGGGGGCCCCCAGCATTTT
cdr3_aa: CAWSAPGGPQHF

clone_size: .
j_call: TRBJ2-1
v_call: TRBV21-1
d_call: .
cdr3_nt: TGTGCCAGCAGAAAAAGGGTAGCGGGGCTTTACAATGAGCAGTTCTTC
cdr3_aa: CASRKRVAGLYNEQFF

clone_size: .
j_call: TRBJ1-3
v_call: TRBV30
d_call: TRBD1
cdr3_nt: TGTGCCTGGAGTGCGGGACAGTTCCTCTCTGGAAACACCATATATTTT
cdr3_aa: CAWSAGQFLSGNTIYF